The sequence of this T cell receptor (beta chain) was determined in a study of T cells in Graves' hyperthyroidism and ophthalmopathy. Uncontrolled infection, other autoimmune disease, pregnancy or lactation barred patients from enrollment. Amplification targeted TCR beta CDR3 regions from RNA transcripts. A set of HTBI primers served as the primers for a first-round RT-PCR of the TCR CDR3. A single record per CDR3 protein comes from TCRdb applying MiXCR to the multiplex PCR reads. The repertoire holds 500,000 or so distinct CDR3 sequences, with over 15% as singletons. This clonotype was seen repeatedly, ten times or more. V shed 4 bases and J shed 6 bases, with 19 bases lying between them. The CDR3 spans 16 residues. CDR1 and CDR2 from the germline V gene are SGHTA and FQGTGA.

This chain connects TRBV7-3 to TRBJ2-1; weak D call: TRBD2 (7 bases). This TCR was sampled from a woman aged 18-29 years with Graves' ophthalmopathy. The sequencing sample was made of blood. In DNA form, the CDR3 reads TGTGCCAGCAGCTCTATAGGGGGGGGTATAGGCAATGAGCAGTTCTTC. Its translation is CASSSIGGGIGNEQFF.